One sample yielded the 17 T cell receptor beta chains listed below, sequenced in a study of cytomegalovirus exposure and HLA in healthy donors. Using immunoSEQ multiplex PCR, the repertoire was profiled, and TCRdb retains in-frame clones only, with some absent. The table shows about 140,000 clones, with less than 90% occurring only once. Sequencing input: PBMCs. Source of these receptors: a man aged 18 to 30 in good health and CMV-seronegative.

The chain recombines TRBV6-1 with TRBJ1-5, with D perhaps TRBD1 (6 bases). V lost 4 bases and J lost 0, with 25 bases in between. The germline V gene encodes CDR1 MNHNS and CDR2 SASEGT. CDR3 length equals 20 residues. CDR3 coding DNA: TGTGCCAGCAGTGCAGGATCCCTGACAGGACACAGAGCTAGCAATCAGCCCCAGCATTTT. Translation: CASSAGSLTGHRASNQPQHF.

This clone was observed a few times. The chain joins TRBV19 to TRBJ2-7, with a tentative D call TRBD2 (5 bases). Germline assignment: CDR1 LNHDA and CDR2 SQIVND (reference sequence). Trimming cost V 7 bases and J 7 bases, with 11 bases left between them. This CDR3 spans 11 amino acids. Here the CDR3 DNA reads TGTGCCAGTATGGCGGGTGGGGAGCAGTACTTC. Its protein product is CASMAGGEQYF.

The table lists this clone with a count of one. The chain has TRBV27 and TRBJ2-7; D is perhaps TRBD2 (6 bases). The V end was cut by 6 bases, the J end by 3 bases, with 18 bases between. The length of the CDR3 is 15 residues. Per the germline V gene, CDR1 is MNHEY and CDR2 is SMNVEV (reference sequence). CDR3 nucleotide sequence: TGTGCCAGCAGCCTAGTTCCCGGGAGTAGCTACGAGCAGTACTTC. Protein product: CASSLVPGSSYEQYF.

The V call is TRBV5-6, the J call TRBJ2-7, with 8 bases fitting TRBD2. The CDR3 contains 16 residues. The V gene end was trimmed by 5 bases and the J gene end by 4 bases; junction bases not matched to a gene: 14. Per germline, CDR1 SGHDT and CDR2 YYEEEE. The CDR3 region is CASRPWWREESYEQYF. DNA for the CDR3: TGTGCCAGCAGACCCTGGTGGCGGGAGGAATCATACGAGCAGTACTTC.

The CDR3 sequence is CASHGRGVNTEAFF. CDR3 in DNA: TGTGCCAGCCACGGCCGGGGAGTGAACACTGAAGCTTTCTTT. This sequence joins TRBV6-5 and TRBJ1-1, with D unresolved. This CDR3 is 14 amino acids long. Germline CDR1 and CDR2: MNHEY and SVGAGI. Trimming took off 8 bases at V and 0 bases at J, with 13 bases between the two ends.

The chain recombines TRBV13 with TRBJ2-2, with 10 bases fitting TRBD2. This CDR3 contains 16 residues. Germline-derived CDR1 and CDR2 are PRHDT and FYEKMQ (reference sequence). V shed 3 bases, J shed 8 bases, and the junction held 9 bases outside the gene matches. The CDR3 protein is CASSFDSSGSGGELFF. The CDR3 nucleotides read TGTGCCAGCAGCTTCGATTCTAGCGGGAGTGGTGGGGAGCTGTTTTTT.

V usage is TRBV5-4 and J usage is TRBJ2-3, with 10 bases lining up with TRBD1. Germline assignment: CDR1 SGHNT and CDR2 YYREEE (reference sequence). J was trimmed by 2 bases and V by 2 bases; bases with no gene match: 11. The CDR3 covers 18 residues. CDR3 coding DNA: TGTGCCAGCAGCTTTGGAGGGACAGGGGCCAAATACACAGATACGCAGTATTTT. It specifies CASSFGGTGAKYTDTQYF.

V is TRBV12-5 and J is TRBJ1-2; TRBD1 is a possible D gene (5 bases). V was pared by 5 bases and J by 8 bases, with 18 bases between. This CDR3 comprises 14 residues. The V gene's germline CDR1 is LGHNT and CDR2 FRNRAP. CDR3 sequence (DNA): TGTGCTAGTGGTCCTACGCCGGGACTTAGGGGCTACACCTTC. This gives the protein CASGPTPGLRGYTF.

The chain employs TRBV19 and TRBJ1-1, with D possibly being TRBD1 (5 bases). This CDR3 spans 14 amino acids. With 3 bases removed from V and 1 base from J, the gap between germline ends came to 9 bases. Germline CDR1 is LNHDA and CDR2 is SQIVND (reference sequence). The CDR3 spells CASSMAGKNTEAFF. CDR3 in DNA: TGTGCCAGTAGTATGGCAGGGAAGAACACTGAAGCTTTCTTT.

This chain uses TRBV5-1 with TRBJ1-4; TRBD1 aligns across 12 bases. V lost 3 bases to trimming and J lost 6 bases; unmatched junction nucleotides: 3. The CDR3 length is 15 residues. CDR1 and CDR2 from the germline V gene are SGHRS and YFSETQ. The CDR3 loop reads CASSSGTGGDEKLFF. The CDR3 DNA reads as TGCGCCAGCAGCTCGGGGACAGGGGGCGATGAAAAACTGTTTTTT.

The rearrangement links TRBV28 to TRBJ1-4; D not certain. The CDR3 is 15 residues long. Trimming cost V 3 bases and J 0 bases, with 8 bases left between them. Germline CDR1 MDHEN, CDR2 SYDVKM. CDR3 residues: CASSFPSATNEKLFF. In DNA form, the CDR3 reads TGTGCCAGCAGTTTTCCCTCGGCAACTAATGAAAAACTGTTTTTT.

There are many counts of this clone. This chain joins TRBV10-3 and TRBJ1-2, with no clear D. V was trimmed by 0 bases and J by 8 bases, leaving 16 bases between them. CDR1 is ENHRY and CDR2 is SYGVKD in the germline V gene. CDR3 size: 15 residues. For the CDR3, the DNA is TGTGCCATCAGTGAGTCGTCAGGATCGGTAGGCGGCTACACCTTC. Amino acids: CAISESSGSVGGYTF.

The chain has TRBV5-6 and TRBJ2-1; 11 positions agree with TRBD2. CDR1 is SGHDT and CDR2 is YYEEEE in the germline V gene. The ends lost 4 bases at V and 3 bases at J; junction bases unmatched: 6. The CDR3 covers 16 residues. CDR3 DNA sequence: TGTGCCAGCAGCCTCGGACTAGCGGGCAACTACAATGAGCAGTTCTTC. This encodes CASSLGLAGNYNEQFF.

This rearrangement joins TRBV15 to TRBJ1-5; possible D gene TRBD1, 6 bases. V was shortened by 3 bases and J by 4 bases, with 13 bases between the two germline ends. The CDR3 length is 15 residues. Germline-derived CDR1 and CDR2 are LNHNV and YYDKDF (reference sequence). The DNA for the CDR3 is TGTGCCACCAGCAGGCGCAGGGGTCGAAATCAGCCCCAGCATTTT. It yields the protein CATSRRRGRNQPQHF.

The chain recombines TRBV10-3 with TRBJ2-7; D is uncertain. Per the germline V gene, CDR1 is ENHRY and CDR2 is SYGVKD. This CDR3 contains 13 residues. Trimming shortened V by 6 bases and J by 0 bases, and 9 bases separated the two germline ends. Written as DNA, the CDR3 is TGTGCCATCAGGACGGCTAGCTCCTACGAGCAGTACTTC. Protein product: CAIRTASSYEQYF.

The chain links TRBV28 to TRBJ2-3, with TRBD2 as a possible D gene (6 bases). CDR1 and CDR2 (germline): MDHEN, SYDVKM. There are 13 residues in the CDR3. Trimming cost V 7 bases and J 2 bases, with 10 bases left between them. CDR3 region: CASMLAVTDTQYF. The CDR3 DNA reads TGTGCCAGCATGTTAGCGGTCACAGATACGCAGTATTTT.

The rearrangement uses TRBV9 and TRBJ2-1; possibly TRBD1 for D (6 bases). The germline gives CDR1 SGDLS, CDR2 YYNGEE. This CDR3 region has 14 residues. V was trimmed by 4 bases and J by 8 bases, leaving 16 bases between them. In DNA, the CDR3 is TGTGCCAGCAGCCCCTTTGGTCCAGGGGATGAGCAGTTCTTC. Protein sequence: CASSPFGPGDEQFF.